These T cell receptor beta chains were read from a single sample in a study of blood T cell repertoires in COVID-19. Clones were read by immunoSEQ multiplex PCR, and TCRdb kept only the in-frame ones, dropping some. The sample includes roughly 200,000 clones, about 87% seen only once; the top ten take about 1.7%. Sequenced material: peripheral blood. Receptors were obtained from a man between 70 and 80 years old with acute or convalescent COVID-19. Each CDR3 is given with its conserved first and last residue. Fields, in order: clone size, D gene, J gene, V gene, CDR3 DNA, CDR3 protein. The D gene is left open where the match is weak. Part of the rows lack a size; the others show once, few, many or a class for expanded clones.

-,TRBD2,TRBJ2-7,TRBV5-1,TGCGCCAGCAGCTTGGGGGTAGCGGGAGGGGCCTACGAGCAGTACTTC,CASSLGVAGGAYEQYF
-,-,TRBJ2-7,TRBV5-5,TGTGCCAGCAACCCCGGCGGTTCCAACTTCAAGCAGTACTTC,CASNPGGSNFKQYF
-,TRBD2,TRBJ2-3,TRBV10-3,TGTGCCATCAGTGAGGGTCTAGCGGGAGCCACAGATACGCAGTATTTT,CAISEGLAGATDTQYF
-,TRBD1,TRBJ2-6,TRBV5-1,TGCGCCAGCAGCTCAACAGGGGACCTCCTCTCTGGGGCCAACGTCCTGACTTTC,CASSSTGDLLSGANVLTF
-,-,TRBJ1-1,TRBV21-1,TGTGCCAGCATCAGAACCCAGAACCTTGAAGCTTTCTTT,CASIRTQNLEAFF
-,TRBD1,TRBJ1-2,TRBV6-5,TGTGCCAGCAGAGAGGACAGGAACGCATATGGCTACACCTTC,CASREDRNAYGYTF
-,-,TRBJ1-6,TRBV27,TGTGCCAGCAGTTTAGTAGGGACAACTAATTCACCCCTCCACTTT,CASSLVGTTNSPLHF
-,TRBD2,TRBJ2-5,TRBV7-2,TGTGCCAGCAGCTTTTTAGCGGGGCCAGGGGAGACCCAGTACTTC,CASSFLAGPGETQYF
-,TRBD2,TRBJ2-3,TRBV7-9,TGTGCCAGCAGCTCCGGACTAGCGGGAGCAGATACGCAGTATTTT,CASSSGLAGADTQYF
-,TRBD2,TRBJ2-1,TRBV19,TGTGCCAGTAGAAAGTCAGGAGCTAGCGGGAGATACAATGAGCAGTTCTTC,CASRKSGASGRYNEQFF
-,-,TRBJ1-2,TRBV6-5,TGTGCCAGCAGACAGGGCCCAATAGGGAACTATGGCTACACCTTC,CASRQGPIGNYGYTF
-,TRBD1,TRBJ2-1,TRBV24-1,TGTGCCACCGCGGGACAGGGGTTAAGTGAGCAGTTCTTC,CATAGQGLSEQFF
-,-,TRBJ2-5,TRBV19,TGTGCCAGTAGTATGGGGCAGGAAGAGACCCAGTACTTC,CASSMGQEETQYF
-,TRBD1,TRBJ2-2,TRBV27,TGTGCCAGCAGCCCCGGGACAGTGAACACCGGGGAGCTGTTTTTT,CASSPGTVNTGELFF
-,-,TRBJ1-6,TRBV10-3,TGTGCCATTCAGGTTCGTCAGGGGAATTCACCCCTCCACTTT,CAIQVRQGNSPLHF
once,TRBD1,TRBJ1-1,TRBV2,TGTGCCAGCGGGACAGGGGGATCGAGTGAAGCTTTCTTT,CASGTGGSSEAFF
-,TRBD2,TRBJ2-7,TRBV7-2,TGTGCCAGCAGCCCCGCGGTCGGGACGGGGGGGAAGCAGTACTTC,CASSPAVGTGGKQYF
-,-,TRBJ2-3,TRBV7-2,TGTGCCAGCAGCTTAGCGGGTCTTGCGGCTCGAGATACGCAGTATTTT,CASSLAGLAARDTQYF
-,TRBD1,TRBJ1-1,TRBV7-2,TGTGCCAGCAGTTTTACAGGGGGTCGCACTGAAGCTTTCTTT,CASSFTGGRTEAFF
-,TRBD1,TRBJ2-5,TRBV3-1/TRBV3-2,TGTGCCAGCAGCCAGGGGCAGGGACAGGGGTACCAAGAGACCCAGTACTTC,CASSQGQGQGYQETQYF
-,TRBD2,TRBJ2-3,TRBV28,TGTGCCAGCACCAGGACTAGCGGGAGGTCAGATACGCAGTATTTT,CASTRTSGRSDTQYF
-,-,TRBJ1-3,TRBV7-2,TGTGCCAGCAGCTTCGACAGTTCTGGAAACACCATATATTTT,CASSFDSSGNTIYF
-,TRBD2,TRBJ2-1,TRBV3-1/TRBV3-2,TGTGCCAGCAGCCTGCTAGCGGGAGGAAATGAGCAGTTCTTC,CASSLLAGGNEQFF
-,-,TRBJ2-5,TRBV14,TGTGCCAGCAGCCAAGGAACACCTCTACCCGGGACTCTGCAAGAGACCCAGTACTTC,CASSQGTPLPGTLQETQYF
-,-,TRBJ2-1,TRBV3-1/TRBV3-2,TGTGCCAGCAGCCAAGGATTGACCGGGAGTTCTGGGCATGAGCAGTTCTTC,CASSQGLTGSSGHEQFF
-,-,TRBJ1-3,TRBV5-1,TGCGCCAGCAGCCCGGGGGGAGCTGGAAACACCATATATTTT,CASSPGGAGNTIYF
-,-,TRBJ1-2,TRBV19,TGTGCCAGTAGTATAGATGTGGGCAGATACACCTTC,CASSIDVGRYTF
-,-,TRBJ2-5,TRBV11-2,TGTGCCAGCAGCCCAGGGTTCCGGGAGACCCAGTACTTC,CASSPGFRETQYF
-,TRBD2,TRBJ2-2,TRBV9,TGTGCCAGCAGCGTAGTAGCCCCGGGACTAGCGGGAGTCCCCGGGGAGCTGTTTTTT,CASSVVAPGLAGVPGELFF
-,-,TRBJ2-3,TRBV21-1,TGTGCCAGCAGCAAAAGAATACGGGAGCTAGCGGGAGGCCCTAGCACAGATACGCAGTATTTT,CASSKRIRELAGGPSTDTQYF
-,-,TRBJ1-5,TRBV5-1,TGCGCCAGCAGCTTTGGACAGCTGGGATCCAATCAGCCCCAGCATTTT,CASSFGQLGSNQPQHF
-,-,TRBJ1-3,TRBV3-1/TRBV3-2,TGTGCCAGCAGCCGTAGAGGAGGAAACACCATATATTTT,CASSRRGGNTIYF
-,-,TRBJ1-1,TRBV12-3/TRBV12-4,TGTGCCAGCAGTTTTTCCGGGGGTGAAGCTTTCTTT,CASSFSGGEAFF
once,-,TRBJ1-5,TRBV6-1,TGTGCCAGCAGTGAGGTGCAGGGAATGATGCGGCCCCAGCATTTT,CASSEVQGMMRPQHF
-,-,TRBJ1-4,TRBV6-1,TGTGCCAGCAGTGAAACGGGAACCGCCAGTAATGAAAAACTGTTTTTT,CASSETGTASNEKLFF
-,TRBD1,TRBJ1-4,TRBV19,TGTGCCAGCAGACGACAGGGGGCGGGTGAAAAACTGTTTTTT,CASRRQGAGEKLFF
-,-,TRBJ1-3,TRBV9,TGTGCCAGCAGCCCCCAGGGGATTTACTCTGGAAACACCATATATTTT,CASSPQGIYSGNTIYF
-,-,TRBJ2-7,TRBV19,TGTGCCAGTAGTATAGGAGGGCTCTACGAGCAGTACTTC,CASSIGGLYEQYF
-,-,TRBJ2-4,TRBV11-2,TGTGCCAGCAGTCATGGAGGGTTAACGGAAAACATTCAGTACTTC,CASSHGGLTENIQYF
-,-,TRBJ2-3,TRBV2,TGTGCCAGCAGTGAATGGACAGAGAGCACAGATACGCAGTATTTT,CASSEWTESTDTQYF
-,-,TRBJ2-1,TRBV7-2,TGTGCCAGCAGCTTATCCGCAGGCTCCTACAATGAGCAGTTCTTC,CASSLSAGSYNEQFF
-,TRBD1,TRBJ2-7,TRBV7-2,TGTGCCAGCAGCTTAGCGCCGGGACAGGGGGCAAGGGAGCAGTACTTC,CASSLAPGQGAREQYF
-,-,TRBJ1-1,TRBV19,TGTGCCAGTAGTATAGCCCGGACAGTCAACACTGAAGCTTTCTTT,CASSIARTVNTEAFF
once,TRBD1,TRBJ2-1,TRBV9,TGTGCCAGCAGCGCACCGGGACAGGGCCACAATGAGCAGTTCTTC,CASSAPGQGHNEQFF
once,TRBD1,TRBJ2-7,TRBV28,TGTGCCAGCACCAAACAGGGGGCAGGGGGCTCTTACGAGCAGTACTTC,CASTKQGAGGSYEQYF
-,TRBD1,TRBJ2-3,TRBV3-1/TRBV3-2,TGTGCCAGCAGCCACCGGGACAGGAGCACAGATACGCAGTATTTT,CASSHRDRSTDTQYF
-,-,TRBJ1-6,TRBV11-2,TGTGCCAGCAGCGAGCGCTCCTATAATTCACCCCTCCACTTT,CASSERSYNSPLHF
-,TRBD2,TRBJ2-2,TRBV29-1,TGCAGCGTTGAGGGAGGGATCACCGGGGAGCTGTTTTTT,CSVEGGITGELFF
-,-,TRBJ1-2,TRBV28,TGTGCCAGCAGTTTATTTGGTCTGCAGAACTATGGCTACACCTTC,CASSLFGLQNYGYTF
-,-,TRBJ2-5,TRBV5-1,TGCGCCAGCAGCTCCGTTATACAACAGGGAGCTGTGACCCAGTACTTC,CASSSVIQQGAVTQYF
-,-,TRBJ1-3,TRBV5-5,TGTGCCAGCAGCTTTGGAGATGGAAACACCATATATTTT,CASSFGDGNTIYF